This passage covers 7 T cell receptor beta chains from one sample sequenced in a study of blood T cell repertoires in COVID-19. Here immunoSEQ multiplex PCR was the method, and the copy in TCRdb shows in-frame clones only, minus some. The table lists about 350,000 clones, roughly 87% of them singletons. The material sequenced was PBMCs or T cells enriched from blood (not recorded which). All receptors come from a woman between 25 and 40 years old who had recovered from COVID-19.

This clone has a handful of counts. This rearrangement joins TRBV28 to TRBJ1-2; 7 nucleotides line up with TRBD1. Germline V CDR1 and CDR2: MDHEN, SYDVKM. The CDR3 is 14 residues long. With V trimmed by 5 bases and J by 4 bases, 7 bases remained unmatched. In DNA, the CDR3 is TGTGCCAGCAGTCTCCAGGGACAGCTCTATGGCTACACCTTC. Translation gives CASSLQGQLYGYTF.

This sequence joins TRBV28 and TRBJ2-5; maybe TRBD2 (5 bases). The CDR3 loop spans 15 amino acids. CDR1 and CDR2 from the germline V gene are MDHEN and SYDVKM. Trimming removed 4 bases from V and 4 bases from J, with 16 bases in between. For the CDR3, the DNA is TGTGCCAGCAGTTCCCCCTCGGAGGCCTCAGAGACCCAGTACTTC. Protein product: CASSSPSEASETQYF.

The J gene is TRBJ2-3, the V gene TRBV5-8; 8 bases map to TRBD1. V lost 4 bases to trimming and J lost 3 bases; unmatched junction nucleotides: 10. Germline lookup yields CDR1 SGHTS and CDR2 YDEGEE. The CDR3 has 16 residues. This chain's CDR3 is CASSPSRRTGTDTQYF. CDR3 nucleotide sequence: TGTGCCAGCAGCCCCAGTCGGCGGACAGGGACAGATACGCAGTATTTT.

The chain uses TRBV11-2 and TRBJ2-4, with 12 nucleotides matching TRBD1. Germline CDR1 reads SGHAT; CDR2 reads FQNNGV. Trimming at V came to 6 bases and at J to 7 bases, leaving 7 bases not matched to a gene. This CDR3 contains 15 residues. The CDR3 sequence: CASRGTGTGGNIQYF. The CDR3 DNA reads TGTGCCAGCAGGGGCACCGGGACAGGGGGCAACATTCAGTACTTC. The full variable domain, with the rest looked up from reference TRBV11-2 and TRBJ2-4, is EAGVAQSPRYKIIEKRQSVAFWCNPISGHATLYWYQQILGQGPKLLIQFQNNGVVDDSQLPKDRFSAERLKGVDSTLKIQPAKLEDSAVYLCASRGTGTGGNIQYFGAGTRLSVL.

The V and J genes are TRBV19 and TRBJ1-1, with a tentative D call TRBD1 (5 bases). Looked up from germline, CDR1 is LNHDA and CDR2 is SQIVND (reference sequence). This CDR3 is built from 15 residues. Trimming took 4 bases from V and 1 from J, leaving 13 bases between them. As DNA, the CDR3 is TGTGCCAGTAGTAGACTCGGACACGAGAACACTGAAGCTTTCTTT. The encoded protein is CASSRLGHENTEAFF.

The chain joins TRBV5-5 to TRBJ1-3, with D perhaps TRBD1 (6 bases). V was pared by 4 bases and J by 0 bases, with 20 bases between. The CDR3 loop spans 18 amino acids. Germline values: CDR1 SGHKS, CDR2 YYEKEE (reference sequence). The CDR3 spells CASSGGVKTGRSGNTIYF. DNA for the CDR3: TGTGCCAGCAGCGGGGGCGTAAAAACAGGTCGCTCTGGAAACACCATATATTTT.

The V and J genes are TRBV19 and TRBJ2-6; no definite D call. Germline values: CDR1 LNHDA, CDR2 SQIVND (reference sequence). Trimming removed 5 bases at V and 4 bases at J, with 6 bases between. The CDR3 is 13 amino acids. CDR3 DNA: TGTGCCAGTAGTGAACGGGGGGCCAACGTCCTGACTTTC. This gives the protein CASSERGANVLTF.